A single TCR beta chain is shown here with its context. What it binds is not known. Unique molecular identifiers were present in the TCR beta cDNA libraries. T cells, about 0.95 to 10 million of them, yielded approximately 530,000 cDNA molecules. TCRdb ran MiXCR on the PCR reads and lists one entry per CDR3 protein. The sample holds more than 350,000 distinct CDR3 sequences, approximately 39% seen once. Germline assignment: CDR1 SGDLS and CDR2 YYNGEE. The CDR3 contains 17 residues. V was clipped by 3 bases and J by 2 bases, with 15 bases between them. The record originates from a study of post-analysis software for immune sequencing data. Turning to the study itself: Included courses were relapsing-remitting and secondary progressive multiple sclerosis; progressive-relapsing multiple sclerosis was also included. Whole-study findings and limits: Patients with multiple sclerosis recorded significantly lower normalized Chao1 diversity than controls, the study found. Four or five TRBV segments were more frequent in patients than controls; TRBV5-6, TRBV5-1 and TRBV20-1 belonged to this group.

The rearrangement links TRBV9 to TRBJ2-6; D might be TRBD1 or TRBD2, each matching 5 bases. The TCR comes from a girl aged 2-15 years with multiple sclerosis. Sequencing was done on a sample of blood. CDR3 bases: TGTGCCAGCAGCGCATGGGGGAGAGCAACTGGGGCCAACGTCCTGACTTTC. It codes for CASSAWGRATGANVLTF.